This T cell receptor (beta chain) was retrieved from a study of T cell responses to AZD1222 COVID-19 vaccine. With 0 bases removed from V and 8 bases from J, the gap between germline ends came to 19 bases. Germline V gene lookup returns CDR1 SGHTA and CDR2 FQGNSA. The CDR3 length is 17 residues. Study conclusions and caveats: With two AZD1222 doses given, Spike-specific TCR breadth and depth both rose. Donors were chiefly white British, with a greater number of females, and clonal diversity was perhaps underestimated. The repertoires were collected only after the peak T cell response.

Concerning this clone itself: Its antigen is still unknown.

Libraries were prepared by immunoSEQ multiplex PCR; TCRdb keeps only in-frame clonotypes and omits some of them. Among 90,000 to 120,000 clones, approximately 86% were seen once, and the ten largest hold 3% to 4%. Sequenced here: peripheral blood, sampled 28 days after the second dose of the MenACWY control vaccine. The chain carries TRBV7-2 and TRBJ1-4; D is ambiguous. This clonotype was sampled from an adult who received the MenACWY meningococcal vaccine as a control. CDR3 amino acids: CASSLAPEGLGREKLFF. In DNA, the CDR3 is TGTGCCAGCAGCTTAGCTCCCGAAGGGCTAGGGCGAGAAAAACTGTTTTTT.